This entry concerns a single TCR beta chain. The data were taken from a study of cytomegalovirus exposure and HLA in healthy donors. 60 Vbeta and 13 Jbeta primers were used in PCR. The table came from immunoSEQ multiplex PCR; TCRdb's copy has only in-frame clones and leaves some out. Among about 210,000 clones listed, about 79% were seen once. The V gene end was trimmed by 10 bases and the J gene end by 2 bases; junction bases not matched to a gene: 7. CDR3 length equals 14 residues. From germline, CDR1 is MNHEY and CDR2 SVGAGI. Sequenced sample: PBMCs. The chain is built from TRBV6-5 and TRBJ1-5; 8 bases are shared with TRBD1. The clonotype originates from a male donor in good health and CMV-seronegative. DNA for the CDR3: TGTGCCACCAACGGACAGGGTGGCAATCAGCCCCAGCATTTT. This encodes CATNGQGGNQPQHF.